The rows below give T cell receptor beta chains drawn from one sample of a study of cytomegalovirus exposure and HLA in healthy donors. Profiled with immunoSEQ multiplex PCR; TCRdb holds only in-frame clones, not every one. The data contain about 87,000 clones, approximately 74% of them singletons. Sequencing was done on a sample of PBMCs. Receptors originate from a man between 25 and 39 years old in good health and CMV-seropositive. The CDR3 runs from the conserved cysteine through the conserved F or W. Fields, in order: CDR3 protein, CDR3 DNA, J gene, V gene, clone size, D gene. D genes are given only for firm matches. Clone size is stated in some rows and not others, as once, few, many or a class when expanded.

CDR3: CASSDDRDKGQETQYF
DNA: TGTGCCAGCAGTGATGACCGGGACAAGGGGCAAGAGACCCAGTACTTC
J: TRBJ2-5
V: TRBV2
size: -
D: -

CDR3: CASNAGGGYTF
DNA: TGTGCCAGCAACGCCGGGGGGGGCTACACCTTC
J: TRBJ1-2
V: TRBV2
size: -
D: -

CDR3: CAWTGTGDTEAFF
DNA: TGTGCCTGGACAGGCACAGGGGATACTGAAGCTTTCTTT
J: TRBJ1-1
V: TRBV30
size: few
D: TRBD1

CDR3: CASSYSGQADTQYF
DNA: TGTGCCAGCAGTTACTCGGGACAGGCGGATACGCAGTATTTT
J: TRBJ2-3
V: TRBV6-5
size: -
D: TRBD1

CDR3: CASSLSDRGNTIYF
DNA: TGTGCCAGCAGTTTATCCGACAGGGGAAACACCATATATTTT
J: TRBJ1-3
V: TRBV28
size: -
D: -

CDR3: CASSIAGAYNEQFF
DNA: TGTGCCAGTAGTATAGCGGGGGCCTACAATGAGCAGTTCTTC
J: TRBJ2-1
V: TRBV19
size: -
D: -

CDR3: CASSENRGVWNEQFF
DNA: TGTGCCAGCAGTGAGAACAGGGGAGTCTGGAATGAGCAGTTCTTC
J: TRBJ2-1
V: TRBV2
size: -
D: TRBD1

CDR3: CASNEGTVHQPQHF
DNA: TGTGCCAGCAACGAAGGGACTGTTCATCAGCCCCAGCATTTT
J: TRBJ1-5
V: TRBV9
size: -
D: -

CDR3: CAGIAGPTDTQYF
DNA: TGTGCCGGGATAGCGGGACCCACAGATACGCAGTATTTT
J: TRBJ2-3
V: TRBV30
size: -
D: TRBD2

CDR3: CASSDLTGAGELFF
DNA: TGTGCCAGCAGTGATTTGACAGGGGCCGGGGAGCTGTTTTTT
J: TRBJ2-2
V: TRBV6-1
size: -
D: TRBD1

CDR3: CASSQGRGEPNTGELFF
DNA: TGTGCCAGCAGCCAAGGTCGGGGGGAACCGAACACCGGGGAGCTGTTTTTT
J: TRBJ2-2
V: TRBV4-2
size: -
D: TRBD2

CDR3: CASSSLAGGPGGELFF
DNA: TGTGCCAGCAGCTCTCTAGCGGGAGGGCCGGGCGGGGAGCTGTTTTTT
J: TRBJ2-2
V: TRBV7-9
size: -
D: TRBD2

CDR3: CASGFYQGLGTGELFF
DNA: TGTGCTAGTGGTTTTTACCAGGGATTGGGAACCGGGGAGCTGTTTTTT
J: TRBJ2-2
V: TRBV12-5
size: -
D: -

CDR3: CATCRDRGVYEQYF
DNA: TGTGCCACCTGCCGGGACAGGGGGGTCTACGAGCAGTACTTC
J: TRBJ2-7
V: TRBV15
size: -
D: TRBD1

CDR3: CASSEPGLPGKQYF
DNA: TGTGCCAGCAGTGAACCCGGACTGCCCGGGAAGCAGTACTTC
J: TRBJ2-7
V: TRBV6-1
size: once
D: -

CDR3: CASTLGPRDYNQETQYF
DNA: TGTGCCAGCACTTTAGGCCCCAGGGACTATAACCAAGAGACCCAGTACTTC
J: TRBJ2-5
V: TRBV28
size: -
D: TRBD2

CDR3: CASSETLTGGHEQFF
DNA: TGTGCCAGCAGTGAAACATTGACAGGTGGGCATGAGCAGTTCTTC
J: TRBJ2-1
V: TRBV6-4
size: -
D: -

CDR3: CASSDPFDRARYTF
DNA: TGTGCCAGCAGCGACCCCTTCGACAGGGCCCGCTACACCTTC
J: TRBJ1-2
V: TRBV6-4
size: -
D: TRBD1

CDR3: CSAYSGQGRTGELFF
DNA: TGCAGCGCCTATTCGGGACAGGGGAGGACCGGGGAGCTGTTTTTT
J: TRBJ2-2
V: TRBV29-1
size: few
D: TRBD1

CDR3: CASSYSMTPGNTIYF
DNA: TGTGCCAGCAGTTACTCGATGACTCCTGGAAACACCATATATTTT
J: TRBJ1-3
V: TRBV6-5
size: -
D: -

CDR3: CASSARLGTGGEAFF
DNA: TGTGCCAGCAGTGCACGCCTCGGGACAGGGGGTGAAGCTTTCTTT
J: TRBJ1-1
V: TRBV6-1
size: -
D: TRBD1

CDR3: CASSAQGAYEQYF
DNA: TGTGCCAGCAGTGCCCAGGGGGCCTACGAGCAGTACTTC
J: TRBJ2-7
V: TRBV6-1
size: -
D: TRBD1

CDR3: CAWSVRRLDTATNEKLFF
DNA: TGTGCCTGGAGTGTACGCAGGCTTGACACGGCAACTAATGAAAAACTGTTTTTT
J: TRBJ1-4
V: TRBV30
size: once
D: -

CDR3: CASSFFGTGTGNTIYF
DNA: TGTGCCAGCAGCTTTTTCGGGACAGGGACTGGAAACACCATATATTTT
J: TRBJ1-3
V: TRBV7-9
size: -
D: TRBD1

CDR3: CAISELPGGDSHQTFF
DNA: TGTGCCATCAGTGAGCTCCCGGGGGGGGACAGTCATCAAACTTTCTTT
J: TRBJ1-1
V: TRBV10-3
size: -
D: TRBD1

CDR3: CASSPLAGAGELFF
DNA: TGCGCCAGCAGCCCTTTAGCGGGGGCCGGGGAGCTGTTTTTT
J: TRBJ2-2
V: TRBV5-1
size: -
D: TRBD2

CDR3: CASSLPPGQGERYEQFF
DNA: TGTGCCAGCAGCTTGCCCCCGGGACAGGGTGAGAGGTATGAGCAGTTCTTC
J: TRBJ2-1
V: TRBV5-6
size: -
D: TRBD1

CDR3: CASSIFETGGNDEQFF
DNA: TGTGCCAGTAGTATATTTGAAACGGGAGGAAATGATGAGCAGTTCTTC
J: TRBJ2-1
V: TRBV19
size: few
D: TRBD2

CDR3: CASSSDWVLSGNTIYF
DNA: TGTGCCAGCAGCTCCGACTGGGTCCTCTCTGGAAACACCATATATTTT
J: TRBJ1-3
V: TRBV7-9
size: -
D: -

CDR3: CASSQDRGYKREKLFF
DNA: TGTGCCAGCAGCCAAGATCGGGGGTATAAGCGGGAAAAACTGTTTTTT
J: TRBJ1-4
V: TRBV4-2
size: -
D: -

CDR3: CASSVVSGGEQFF
DNA: TGTGCCAGCAGCGTAGTTTCGGGAGGTGAGCAGTTCTTC
J: TRBJ2-1
V: TRBV9
size: -
D: TRBD2

CDR3: CSSSFQDQPQHF
DNA: TGTTCCAGCAGCTTCCAGGATCAGCCCCAGCATTTT
J: TRBJ1-5
V: TRBV7-9
size: -
D: -

CDR3: CASGGAQPQHF
DNA: TGTGCCAGCGGAGGGGCCCAGCCCCAGCATTTT
J: TRBJ1-5
V: TRBV27
size: -
D: -

CDR3: CASDSGDEQYF
DNA: TGCGCCAGCGATAGCGGGGACGAGCAGTACTTC
J: TRBJ2-7
V: TRBV4-1
size: few
D: TRBD2

CDR3: CASGRRGLFDNEQFF
DNA: TGTGCCAGCGGGCGGAGGGGGCTGTTTGACAATGAGCAGTTCTTC
J: TRBJ2-1
V: TRBV9
size: once
D: -

CDR3: CASSGPRGTGGGEQFF
DNA: TGCGCCAGCAGCGGGCCCAGAGGGACAGGGGGTGGTGAGCAGTTCTTC
J: TRBJ2-1
V: TRBV4-1
size: -
D: TRBD1

CDR3: CASSLPGGYEKLFF
DNA: TGTGCCAGCAGTTTACCAGGGGGCTATGAAAAACTGTTTTTT
J: TRBJ1-4
V: TRBV28
size: -
D: TRBD1

CDR3: CASSDSRGGNNEQFF
DNA: TGTGCCAGCAGTGACTCGCGGGGGGGCAACAATGAGCAGTTCTTC
J: TRBJ2-1
V: TRBV6-4
size: few
D: TRBD2

CDR3: CASSNTGTGVSYEQYF
DNA: TGTGCCAGCAGTAACACCGGGACAGGAGTATCCTACGAGCAGTACTTC
J: TRBJ2-7
V: TRBV28
size: -
D: TRBD1

CDR3: CAWSVKDRAYEQYF
DNA: TGTGCCTGGAGTGTAAAGGACAGAGCCTACGAGCAGTACTTC
J: TRBJ2-7
V: TRBV30
size: once
D: -

CDR3: CASSQGWGQPQHF
DNA: TGTGCCAGTAGCCAGGGGTGGGGGCAGCCCCAGCATTTT
J: TRBJ1-5
V: TRBV19
size: -
D: -

CDR3: CASSPFDRLNTEAFF
DNA: TGTGCCAGCTCACCCTTCGACAGGCTGAACACTGAAGCTTTCTTT
J: TRBJ1-1
V: TRBV18
size: -
D: -

CDR3: CASSGQGADNEQFF
DNA: TGTGCCAGCAGCGGACAGGGGGCTGACAATGAGCAGTTCTTC
J: TRBJ2-1
V: TRBV7-3
size: -
D: TRBD1

CDR3: CASSPGQPNYGYTF
DNA: TGTGCCAGCAGCCCTGGACAGCCTAACTATGGCTACACCTTC
J: TRBJ1-2
V: TRBV7-9
size: -
D: -

CDR3: CASSLAATSTDTQYF
DNA: TGTGCCAGCAGCTTAGCGGCAACTAGCACAGATACGCAGTATTTT
J: TRBJ2-3
V: TRBV5-6
size: -
D: -

CDR3: CASSLKTGGPANEQFF
DNA: TGTGCCAGCAGCTTGAAGACGGGAGGGCCTGCGAATGAGCAGTTCTTC
J: TRBJ2-1
V: TRBV5-4
size: few
D: TRBD2